These T cell receptor beta chains were read from a single sample in a study of blood T cells in healthy people across ages. One entry per CDR3 protein, called by TCRdb with MiXCR from the 5' RACE reads. The table records approximately 800,000 distinct CDR3 sequences, about 34% of them present only once. Sequencing input: blood. All receptors derive from a man younger than 35 in good health. The CDR3 runs from the conserved cysteine through the conserved F or W. Fields, in order: V gene, J gene, CDR3 length, D gene, clone size, CDR3 protein, CDR3 DNA. A D gene is named only where the DNA matches it firmly. Clone size is given for some rows only: seen once, a few or many times, or a class if the clone is expanded.

V gene: TRBV12-3/TRBV12-4
J gene: TRBJ2-7
CDR3 length: 14
D gene: NA
clone size: few
CDR3 protein: CASSLSGFSYEQYF
CDR3 DNA: TGTGCCAGCAGTTTATCCGGTTTCTCCTACGAGCAGTACTTC

V gene: TRBV6-1
J gene: TRBJ1-1
CDR3 length: 15
D gene: NA
clone size: few
CDR3 protein: CASSRRGGLNTEAFF
CDR3 DNA: TGTGCCAGCTCCCGAAGGGGGGGGTTGAACACTGAAGCTTTCTTT

V gene: TRBV7-2
J gene: TRBJ1-1
CDR3 length: 15
D gene: TRBD1
clone size: NA
CDR3 protein: CASRVWDSMNTEAFF
CDR3 DNA: TGTGCCAGCAGGGTATGGGACAGCATGAACACTGAAGCTTTCTTT

V gene: TRBV7-9
J gene: TRBJ1-2
CDR3 length: 11
D gene: NA
clone size: NA
CDR3 protein: CASSLSMGYTF
CDR3 DNA: TGTGCCAGCAGCTTATCAATGGGCTACACCTTC

V gene: TRBV2
J gene: TRBJ2-3
CDR3 length: 13
D gene: TRBD2
clone size: few
CDR3 protein: CATGGGLTDTQYF
CDR3 DNA: TGTGCCACCGGGGGGGGCCTCACAGATACGCAGTATTTT

V gene: TRBV9
J gene: TRBJ2-1
CDR3 length: 16
D gene: NA
clone size: few
CDR3 protein: CASSVGVRRGPNEQFF
CDR3 DNA: TGTGCCAGCAGCGTAGGGGTTAGGCGGGGGCCCAATGAGCAGTTCTTC

V gene: TRBV20-1
J gene: TRBJ2-3
CDR3 length: 13
D gene: NA
clone size: NA
CDR3 protein: CSARWTATDTQYF
CDR3 DNA: TGCAGTGCTAGGTGGACAGCGACAGATACGCAGTATTTT

V gene: TRBV10-3
J gene: TRBJ1-1
CDR3 length: 15
D gene: TRBD1
clone size: NA
CDR3 protein: CAIRGTGFGNTEAFF
CDR3 DNA: TGTGCCATCAGGGGGACAGGGTTCGGGAACACTGAAGCTTTCTTT

V gene: TRBV7-2
J gene: TRBJ2-1
CDR3 length: 13
D gene: NA
clone size: few
CDR3 protein: CASSWASIGEQFF
CDR3 DNA: TGTGCCAGCAGCTGGGCGAGTATCGGGGAGCAGTTCTTC

V gene: TRBV6-5
J gene: TRBJ2-2
CDR3 length: 16
D gene: NA
clone size: NA
CDR3 protein: CASSYLQTANTGELFF
CDR3 DNA: TGTGCCAGCAGTTACTTACAGACGGCGAACACCGGGGAGCTGTTTTTT

V gene: TRBV9
J gene: TRBJ2-3
CDR3 length: 15
D gene: NA
clone size: NA
CDR3 protein: CASSVPMGLTDTQYF
CDR3 DNA: TGTGCCAGCAGCGTACCTATGGGGCTCACAGATACGCAGTATTTT

V gene: TRBV20-1
J gene: TRBJ2-3
CDR3 length: 16
D gene: NA
clone size: many
CDR3 protein: CSARPGRRLSTDTQYF
CDR3 DNA: TGCAGTGCTAGACCCGGTCGGCGGCTGAGCACAGATACGCAGTATTTT

V gene: TRBV11-1
J gene: TRBJ1-4
CDR3 length: 14
D gene: NA
clone size: NA
CDR3 protein: CASSDRDGGEKLFF
CDR3 DNA: TGTGCCAGCAGCGACCGGGACGGTGGGGAAAAACTGTTTTTT

V gene: TRBV12-3/TRBV12-4
J gene: TRBJ1-2
CDR3 length: 15
D gene: NA
clone size: many
CDR3 protein: CASSFAGESNYGYTF
CDR3 DNA: TGTGCCAGCAGTTTCGCAGGGGAGTCTAACTATGGCTACACCTTC

V gene: TRBV5-1
J gene: TRBJ2-5
CDR3 length: 19
D gene: TRBD1
clone size: NA
CDR3 protein: CASSLEWIPGQVWQETQYF
CDR3 DNA: TGCGCCAGCAGCTTGGAATGGATCCCCGGACAGGTTTGGCAAGAGACCCAGTACTTC

V gene: TRBV12-3/TRBV12-4
J gene: TRBJ2-1
CDR3 length: 19
D gene: TRBD2
clone size: few
CDR3 protein: CASTLTGTSGGVGKNEQFF
CDR3 DNA: TGTGCCAGCACCCTAACCGGGACTAGCGGGGGGGTGGGGAAGAATGAGCAGTTCTTC

V gene: TRBV9
J gene: TRBJ2-5
CDR3 length: 14
D gene: NA
clone size: NA
CDR3 protein: CASSDRTAQETQYF
CDR3 DNA: TGTGCCAGCAGTGACCGGACAGCTCAAGAGACCCAGTACTTC

V gene: TRBV20-1
J gene: TRBJ1-5
CDR3 length: 14
D gene: NA
clone size: NA
CDR3 protein: CSASTGQLNQPQHF
CDR3 DNA: TGCAGTGCTAGCACCGGACAGCTCAATCAGCCCCAGCATTTT

V gene: TRBV20-1
J gene: TRBJ2-1
CDR3 length: 13
D gene: TRBD1
clone size: NA
CDR3 protein: CSARQGGLSEQFF
CDR3 DNA: TGCAGTGCTAGACAAGGGGGCCTCTCAGAGCAGTTCTTC

V gene: TRBV7-2
J gene: TRBJ1-1
CDR3 length: 15
D gene: TRBD1
clone size: NA
CDR3 protein: CASRLGTGRNTEAFF
CDR3 DNA: TGTGCCAGCAGATTAGGGACAGGTCGGAACACTGAAGCTTTCTTT

V gene: TRBV14
J gene: TRBJ1-2
CDR3 length: 17
D gene: TRBD1
clone size: many
CDR3 protein: CASSQASLAGGMRGYTF
CDR3 DNA: TGTGCCAGCAGCCAAGCTAGCCTGGCAGGGGGTATGAGAGGCTACACCTTC

V gene: TRBV20-1
J gene: TRBJ2-7
CDR3 length: 14
D gene: TRBD1
clone size: few
CDR3 protein: CSGTSRDRGYEQYF
CDR3 DNA: TGCAGTGGGACGTCCCGGGACAGGGGATACGAGCAGTACTTC

V gene: TRBV21-1
J gene: TRBJ2-1
CDR3 length: 19
D gene: NA
clone size: NA
CDR3 protein: CASSKLRCWRGKLSNEQFF
CDR3 DNA: TGTGCCAGCAGCAAACTAAGGTGCTGGCGGGGAAAGTTATCCAATGAGCAGTTCTTC

V gene: TRBV20-1
J gene: TRBJ2-3
CDR3 length: 20
D gene: TRBD2
clone size: few
CDR3 protein: CSAAFQSSGGALGGADTQYF
CDR3 DNA: TGCAGTGCCGCCTTCCAGTCCAGCGGGGGGGCACTTGGTGGGGCAGATACGCAGTATTTT

V gene: TRBV3-1
J gene: TRBJ1-1
CDR3 length: 17
D gene: NA
clone size: once
CDR3 protein: CASSQALPGRINTEAFF
CDR3 DNA: TGTGCCAGCAGCCAAGCGCTACCGGGACGAATAAACACTGAAGCTTTCTTT

V gene: TRBV6-2/TRBV6-3
J gene: TRBJ2-2
CDR3 length: 19
D gene: NA
clone size: NA
CDR3 protein: CASSYSPPGRNANTGELFF
CDR3 DNA: TGTGCCAGCAGTTACTCCCCCCCGGGCAGGAATGCGAACACCGGGGAGCTGTTTTTT

V gene: TRBV4-1
J gene: TRBJ1-2
CDR3 length: 18
D gene: TRBD1
clone size: few
CDR3 protein: CASSQDSYSPGQGYGYTF
CDR3 DNA: TGCGCCAGCAGCCAAGATAGCTACTCGCCGGGACAGGGCTATGGCTACACCTTC

V gene: TRBV15
J gene: TRBJ2-5
CDR3 length: 16
D gene: TRBD2
clone size: few
CDR3 protein: CATSSALAGGQETQYF
CDR3 DNA: TGTGCCACCAGCAGTGCTCTAGCGGGGGGACAAGAGACCCAGTACTTC

V gene: TRBV5-1
J gene: TRBJ1-2
CDR3 length: 16
D gene: NA
clone size: NA
CDR3 protein: CTSSFRGDLSLYGYTF
CDR3 DNA: TGCACCAGCAGCTTCCGGGGAGACCTCTCCCTCTATGGCTACACCTTC

V gene: TRBV5-1
J gene: TRBJ2-1
CDR3 length: 13
D gene: NA
clone size: NA
CDR3 protein: CASSLGVINEQFF
CDR3 DNA: TGCGCCAGCAGCTTGGGAGTTATAAATGAGCAGTTCTTC

V gene: TRBV9
J gene: TRBJ2-1
CDR3 length: 15
D gene: TRBD2
clone size: once
CDR3 protein: CASSPGTSGGAVQFF
CDR3 DNA: TGTGCCAGCAGCCCAGGGACTAGCGGGGGGGCCGTTCAGTTCTTC

V gene: TRBV7-2
J gene: TRBJ1-3
CDR3 length: 15
D gene: NA
clone size: NA
CDR3 protein: CASSQGGFPGNTIYF
CDR3 DNA: TGTGCCAGCAGCCAAGGGGGGTTCCCTGGAAACACCATATATTTT

V gene: TRBV29-1
J gene: TRBJ2-2
CDR3 length: 16
D gene: NA
clone size: NA
CDR3 protein: CSVRGGTEKLMGELFF
CDR3 DNA: TGCAGCGTTAGAGGTGGAACGGAGAAACTAATGGGGGAGCTGTTTTTT

V gene: TRBV5-1
J gene: TRBJ2-3
CDR3 length: 14
D gene: TRBD2
clone size: NA
CDR3 protein: CASSIAGGQDTQYF
CDR3 DNA: TGCGCCAGCAGCATAGCGGGGGGGCAGGATACGCAGTATTTT

V gene: TRBV10-3
J gene: TRBJ2-1
CDR3 length: 18
D gene: TRBD2
clone size: NA
CDR3 protein: CAISESSGRGAVTGVQFF
CDR3 DNA: TGTGCCATCAGTGAGTCTAGCGGGAGGGGAGCAGTAACAGGGGTGCAGTTCTTC

V gene: TRBV6-5
J gene: TRBJ2-4
CDR3 length: 12
D gene: NA
clone size: few
CDR3 protein: CAAGPRKNIQYF
CDR3 DNA: TGTGCCGCTGGGCCCCGTAAAAACATTCAGTACTTC

V gene: TRBV12-3/TRBV12-4
J gene: TRBJ1-2
CDR3 length: 13
D gene: NA
clone size: many
CDR3 protein: CASSFSRVGDYTF
CDR3 DNA: TGTGCCAGCAGTTTTTCCAGGGTTGGAGACTACACCTTC

V gene: TRBV12-3/TRBV12-4
J gene: TRBJ2-3
CDR3 length: 11
D gene: NA
clone size: NA
CDR3 protein: CASTSADTQYF
CDR3 DNA: TGTGCCTCGACTAGTGCAGATACGCAGTATTTT

V gene: TRBV20-1
J gene: TRBJ1-6
CDR3 length: 17
D gene: NA
clone size: NA
CDR3 protein: CSAREDRKSSYNSPLHF
CDR3 DNA: TGCAGTGCTAGAGAGGACAGAAAGAGCTCCTATAATTCACCCCTCCACTTT